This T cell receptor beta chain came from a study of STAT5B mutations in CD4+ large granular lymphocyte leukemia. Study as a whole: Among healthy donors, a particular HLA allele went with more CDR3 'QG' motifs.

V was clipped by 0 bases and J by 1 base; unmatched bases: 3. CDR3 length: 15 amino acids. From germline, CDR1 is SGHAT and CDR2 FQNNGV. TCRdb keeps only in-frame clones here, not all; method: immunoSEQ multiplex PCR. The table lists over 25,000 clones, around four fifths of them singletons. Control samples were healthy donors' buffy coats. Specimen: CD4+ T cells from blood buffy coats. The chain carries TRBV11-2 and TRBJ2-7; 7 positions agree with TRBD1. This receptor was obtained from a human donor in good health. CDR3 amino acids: CASSLDRDSSYEQYF. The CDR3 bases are TGTGCCAGCAGCTTAGATCGGGACAGTTCCTACGAGCAGTACTTC.